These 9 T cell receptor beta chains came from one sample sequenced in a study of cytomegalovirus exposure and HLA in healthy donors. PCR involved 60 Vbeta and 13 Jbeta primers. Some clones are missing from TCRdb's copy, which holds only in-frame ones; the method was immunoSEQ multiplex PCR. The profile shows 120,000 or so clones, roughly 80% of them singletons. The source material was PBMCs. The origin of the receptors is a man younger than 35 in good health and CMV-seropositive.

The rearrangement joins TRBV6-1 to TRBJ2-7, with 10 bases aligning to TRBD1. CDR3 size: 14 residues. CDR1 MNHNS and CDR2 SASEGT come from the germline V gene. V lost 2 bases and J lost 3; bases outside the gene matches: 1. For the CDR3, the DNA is TGTGCCAGCAGTGAATGGACAGGGGGCTACGAGCAGTACTTC. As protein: CASSEWTGGYEQYF.

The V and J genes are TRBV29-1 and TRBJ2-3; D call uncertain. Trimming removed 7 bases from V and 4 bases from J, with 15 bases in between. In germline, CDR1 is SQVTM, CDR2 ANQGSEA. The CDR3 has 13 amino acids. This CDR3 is CSAGSRAADTQYF. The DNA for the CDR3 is TGCAGCGCTGGGTCGCGCGCGGCAGATACGCAGTATTTT.

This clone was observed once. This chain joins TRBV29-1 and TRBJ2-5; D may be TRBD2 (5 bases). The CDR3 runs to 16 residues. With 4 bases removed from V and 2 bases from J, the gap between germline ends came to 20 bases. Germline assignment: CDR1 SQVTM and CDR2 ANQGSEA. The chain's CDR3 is CSVASGGGIVQETQYF. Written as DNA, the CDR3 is TGCAGCGTTGCAAGTGGAGGTGGGATAGTACAAGAGACCCAGTACTTC.

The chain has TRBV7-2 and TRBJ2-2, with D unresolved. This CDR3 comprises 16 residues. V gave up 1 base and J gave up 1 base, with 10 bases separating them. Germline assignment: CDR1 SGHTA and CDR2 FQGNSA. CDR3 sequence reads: CASSLELSQNTGELFF. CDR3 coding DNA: TGTGCCAGCAGCTTAGAGCTATCCCAGAACACCGGGGAGCTGTTTTTT.

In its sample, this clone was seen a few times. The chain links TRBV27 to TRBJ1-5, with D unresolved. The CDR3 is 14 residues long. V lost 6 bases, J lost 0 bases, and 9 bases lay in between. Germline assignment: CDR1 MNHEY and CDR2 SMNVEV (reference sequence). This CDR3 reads CASSEEHSNQPQHF. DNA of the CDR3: TGTGCCAGCAGCGAGGAGCATAGCAATCAGCCCCAGCATTTT.

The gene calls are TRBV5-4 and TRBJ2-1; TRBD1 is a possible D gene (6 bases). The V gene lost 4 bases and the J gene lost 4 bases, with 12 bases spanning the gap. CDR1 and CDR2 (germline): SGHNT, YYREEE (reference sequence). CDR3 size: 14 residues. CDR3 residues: CASSIKQGYNEQFF. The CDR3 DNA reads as TGTGCCAGCAGCATCAAACAGGGATACAATGAGCAGTTCTTC.

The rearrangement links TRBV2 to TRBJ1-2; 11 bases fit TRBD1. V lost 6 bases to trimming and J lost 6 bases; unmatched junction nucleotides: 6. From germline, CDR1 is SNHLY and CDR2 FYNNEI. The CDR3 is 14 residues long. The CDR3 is CASRTGTGGDGYTF. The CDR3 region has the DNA TGTGCCAGCAGAACGGGGACAGGGGGGGATGGCTACACCTTC.

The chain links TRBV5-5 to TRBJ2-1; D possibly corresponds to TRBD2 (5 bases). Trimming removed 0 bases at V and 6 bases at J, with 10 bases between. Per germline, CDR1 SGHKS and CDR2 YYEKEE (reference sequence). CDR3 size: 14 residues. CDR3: CASSLGWESNEQFF. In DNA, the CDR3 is TGTGCCAGCAGCTTGGGATGGGAGTCCAATGAGCAGTTCTTC.

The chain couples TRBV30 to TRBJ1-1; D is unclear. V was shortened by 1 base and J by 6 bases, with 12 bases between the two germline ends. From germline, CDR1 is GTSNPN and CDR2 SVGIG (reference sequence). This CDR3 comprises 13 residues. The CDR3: CAWSDPLRAEAFF. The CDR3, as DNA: TGTGCCTGGAGTGACCCCCTTAGAGCTGAAGCTTTCTTT.